The clone carrying this T cell receptor beta chain was detected a few times. This sample was included in a study of T-cell reconstitution after alpha-beta-depleted transplantation in children. V lost 5 bases to trimming and J lost 4 bases, with 11 bases between them. CDR1 DFQATT and CDR2 SNEGSKA come from the germline V gene (reference sequence). This CDR3 has 12 amino acids. Unique molecular identifiers were used to barcode this TCRbeta library. TCRdb passed the PCR reads through MiXCR, listing each CDR3 protein once. In the table there are about 500,000 distinct CDR3 sequences, over 25% of which are singletons.

V and J are TRBV20-1 and TRBJ1-2, with D tentatively TRBD1 (5 bases). This specimen was PBMCs from the stem cell graft donor, taken from the stem cell graft. The receptor was derived from a human donor who donated a stem cell graft to a child with aplastic anemia. The DNA of the CDR3 is TGCAGTGCTTTTAGAGGGACCTATGGCTACACCTTC. As protein: CSAFRGTYGYTF.